These T cell receptor beta chains were read from a single sample in a study of identical twins. TCRdb fed the 5' RACE reads into MiXCR, producing one record per CDR3 protein. The sample includes about 520,000 distinct CDR3 sequences, roughly a fifth seen only once; the top ten take 0.8% to 1%. The sample was also reused in another study, on T cells expressing NK-cell markers.

Sequencing was carried out using CD4+ T cells sorted from blood. The receptors were sampled from a woman between 18 and 29 years old in good health. Both conserved end residues are part of each CDR3. The order of the fields is D gene, J gene, V gene, clone size, CDR3 DNA, CDR3 protein. A D gene is named only where the DNA matches it firmly. Some rows have no size entry. The others give once, few or many, or a class for an expanded clone.

TRBD1,TRBJ1-2,TRBV15,NA,TGTGCCACCAGCAGAGAGCCGACAGGGACAGCTAACTATGGCTACACCTTC,CATSREPTGTANYGYTF
TRBD2,TRBJ2-2,TRBV7-2,NA,TGTGCCAGCAGCTTAGTTTCTAGCGGGAGTTTCGCCGGGGAGCTGTTTTTT,CASSLVSSGSFAGELFF
NA,TRBJ2-1,TRBV7-3,NA,TGTGCCAGCAGCTTAACGGGCGGGGTCCCCTACAATGAGCAGTTCTTC,CASSLTGGVPYNEQFF
NA,TRBJ2-1,TRBV5-1,NA,TGCGCCAGCTCTAGGTCGACTCTCTACAATGAGCAGTTCTTC,CASSRSTLYNEQFF
TRBD1,TRBJ2-2,TRBV11-2,NA,TGTGCCAGCAGCTCAACCGGGACAGGGGGCCACACCGGGGAGCTGTTTTTT,CASSSTGTGGHTGELFF
TRBD1,TRBJ1-4,TRBV29-1,NA,TGCAGCGCCCAGACAGGGGGTAATGAAAAACTGTTTTTT,CSAQTGGNEKLFF
TRBD2,TRBJ2-1,TRBV27,NA,TGTGCCAGCAGTCGGAGTAGCGGGAGGTACCTATACAATGAGCAGTTCTTC,CASSRSSGRYLYNEQFF
TRBD2,TRBJ2-2,TRBV5-1,NA,TGCGCCAGCAGCTTGGTAGCGGGGAACACCGGGGAGCTGTTTTTT,CASSLVAGNTGELFF
NA,TRBJ1-3,TRBV7-2,NA,TGTGCCAGCAGCTTGACAGGAGGTGGAAACACCATATATTTT,CASSLTGGGNTIYF
NA,TRBJ2-7,TRBV12-3/TRBV12-4,NA,TGTGCCAGCAGTCCCTGGACTGCTGAACTCTACGAGCAGTACTTC,CASSPWTAELYEQYF
NA,TRBJ2-7,TRBV6-5,NA,TGTGCCAGCAGTTACTCCACCCCCCTTCGGTACGAGCAGTACTTC,CASSYSTPLRYEQYF
NA,TRBJ2-7,TRBV7-2,few,TGTGCCAGCAGCTTAAGGGAGGGAAGGGGGCATGAGCAGTACTTC,CASSLREGRGHEQYF
TRBD1,TRBJ2-7,TRBV29-1,few,TGCAGCGCCGAACCAGGACAGGGGCGCTACGAGCAGTACTTC,CSAEPGQGRYEQYF
NA,TRBJ2-1,TRBV21-1,NA,TGTGCCAGCAAACAGGACAGGAACCCCTACAATGAGCAGTTCTTC,CASKQDRNPYNEQFF
NA,TRBJ2-1,TRBV10-2,few,TGCGCCAGCAGTGTAGGGGAAAACAATGAGCAGTTCTTC,CASSVGENNEQFF
NA,TRBJ1-2,TRBV29-1,NA,TGCAGCGTTACCTCACAGGGCCATGGCTACACCTTC,CSVTSQGHGYTF
NA,TRBJ2-3,TRBV18,NA,TGTGCCAGCTCACCATTTATTGCAGATACGCAGTATTTT,CASSPFIADTQYF
NA,TRBJ2-2,TRBV7-2,NA,TGTGCCAGCAGCTTAGCGCAGGTTCAGGACACCGGGGAGCTGTTTTTT,CASSLAQVQDTGELFF
NA,TRBJ2-3,TRBV9,few,TGTGCCAGCAGCTCGCAACAAGAAGGTACGCAGTATTTT,CASSSQQEGTQYF
NA,TRBJ1-1,TRBV9,few,TGTGCCAGCAGCGGAGGGGCCCCCAAAGTGAACACTGAAGCTTTCTTT,CASSGGAPKVNTEAFF
NA,TRBJ1-1,TRBV10-2,NA,TGCGCCAGCAGTGAGTCGGCTACCTACACTGAAGCTTTCTTT,CASSESATYTEAFF
NA,TRBJ2-1,TRBV3-1,NA,TGTGCCAGCAGCCCCTACGGGGGCGCCTACAATGAGCAGTTCTTC,CASSPYGGAYNEQFF
TRBD1,TRBJ2-7,TRBV29-1,NA,TGCAGCGTTGAAGGGGCCGCCGGGACAGGGGGCCGCGAGCAGTACTTC,CSVEGAAGTGGREQYF
TRBD1,TRBJ1-1,TRBV9,many,TGTGCCAGCAGCGTCAGGGGGGGGAACACTGAAGCTTTCTTT,CASSVRGGNTEAFF
NA,TRBJ2-7,TRBV6-2/TRBV6-3,NA,TGTGCCAGCAGTTATCGCCCGGTCGGACCCTCCTACGAGCAGTACTTC,CASSYRPVGPSYEQYF
TRBD2,TRBJ2-5,TRBV11-2,NA,TGTGCCAGCAGCTTAGGGGACTCTAGCGGGAGAAAGGAGGTAGAGACCCAGTACTTC,CASSLGDSSGRKEVETQYF
NA,TRBJ2-5,TRBV20-1,few,TGCAGTGCTAGTTGGTGGGGCGGTCAAGAGACCCAGTACTTC,CSASWWGGQETQYF
NA,TRBJ2-3,TRBV7-8,few,TGTGCCAGCAGCTTAAGGCTAGCGTTTAGCACAGATACGCAGTATTTT,CASSLRLAFSTDTQYF
NA,TRBJ1-5,TRBV7-8,few,TGTGCCAGCAGCTTAGCCACAACGAGTCAGCCCCAGCATTTT,CASSLATTSQPQHF
NA,TRBJ1-1,TRBV9,NA,TGTGCCAGCAGCGTCGGTACAGGACCGAACACTGAAGCTTTCTTT,CASSVGTGPNTEAFF
NA,TRBJ2-3,TRBV20-1,NA,TGCAGTGCTAGAGATACAGGAACCAGCACAGATACGCAGTATTTT,CSARDTGTSTDTQYF
TRBD2,TRBJ2-2,TRBV6-1,few,TGTGCCAGCAGCCTATCCCGGCGGGGGGTCACCGGGGAGCTGTTTTTT,CASSLSRRGVTGELFF
NA,TRBJ2-5,TRBV29-1,few,TGCAGCGTTGAACTTCTAGGGTACCAAGAGACCCAGTACTTC,CSVELLGYQETQYF
NA,TRBJ2-5,TRBV2,NA,TGTGCCAGCGAGGGGGGGCAAGAGACCCAGTACTTC,CASEGGQETQYF
NA,TRBJ1-3,TRBV10-3,few,TGTGCCATCGGGGGCAGGATAGGAAACACCATATATTTT,CAIGGRIGNTIYF
NA,TRBJ2-3,TRBV5-5,NA,TGTGCCAGCAGCTTGCGGCTGAACCGAACCCCCCTAGATACGCAGTATTTT,CASSLRLNRTPLDTQYF
NA,TRBJ2-7,TRBV20-1,NA,TGCAGTGCTAGAGTGCCGGGATCCTACGAGCAGTACTTC,CSARVPGSYEQYF
NA,TRBJ2-1,TRBV20-1,NA,TGCAGTGCTAGAGGGTGGACTAATCTGAAGGGGGGGGCAAATGAGCAGTTCTTC,CSARGWTNLKGGANEQFF
NA,TRBJ2-1,TRBV20-1,many,TGCAGTGCTGGGAACCGGCGCTCCTACAATGAGCAGTTCTTC,CSAGNRRSYNEQFF
NA,TRBJ2-1,TRBV5-1,NA,TGCGCCAGCAGCTTGGGCCCCGGGGATGAGCAGTTCTTC,CASSLGPGDEQFF
TRBD1,TRBJ1-2,TRBV20-1,few,TGCAGTGCTCCCCTTGGTCAGGGGGTACATGGCTACACCTTC,CSAPLGQGVHGYTF
NA,TRBJ1-1,TRBV7-6,NA,TGTGCCAGCAGCTTAGAGAGACACCTTAGTCCCTCTTTCTTT,CASSLERHLSPSFF
TRBD1,TRBJ1-2,TRBV10-3,NA,TGTGCCATCAGTCCCCGGGACAGTACCTATGGCTACACCTTC,CAISPRDSTYGYTF
NA,TRBJ2-1,TRBV5-1,many,TGCGCCAGCAGCTTGGTGCCAGTAAGCTCCTACAATGAGCAGTTCTTC,CASSLVPVSSYNEQFF
NA,TRBJ2-1,TRBV7-2,few,TGTGCCAGCAGCTTGAGGTGGGGGTACAATGAGCAGTTCTTC,CASSLRWGYNEQFF
NA,TRBJ2-1,TRBV7-2,NA,TGTGCCAGCAGGAAAGATGCTAGCGCCGAGCAGTTCTTC,CASRKDASAEQFF
NA,TRBJ2-6,TRBV19,few,TGTGCCAGTAGTGAGGCTTTCTCTGGGGCCAACGTCCTGACTTTC,CASSEAFSGANVLTF
NA,TRBJ1-2,TRBV29-1,NA,TGCAGCGTTGACACTTATGGCTACACCTTC,CSVDTYGYTF
NA,TRBJ1-3,TRBV2,few,TGTGCCAGCAGTGAAACAGGGTCTGGAAACACCATATATTTT,CASSETGSGNTIYF
TRBD1,TRBJ1-5,TRBV12-3/TRBV12-4,many,TGTGCCAGCAGCGGACAGGGGCATCAGCCCCAGCATTTT,CASSGQGHQPQHF
NA,TRBJ2-4,TRBV20-1,NA,TGCAGTGCTAGACTACAGGGAGCCAAAAACATTCAGTACTTC,CSARLQGAKNIQYF
NA,TRBJ2-7,TRBV12-3/TRBV12-4,NA,TGTGCCAGCAGCGCGACAGGCACAACCTACGAGCAGTACTTC,CASSATGTTYEQYF
TRBD2,TRBJ2-2,TRBV18,NA,TGTGCCAGCTCACCATTCGGCGCTAGCGGGAGGGCGAAGACCGGGGAGCTGTTTTTT,CASSPFGASGRAKTGELFF
NA,TRBJ1-5,TRBV7-2,NA,TGTGCCAGCAGCTTAGAACCAGGGAGTAAGCCCCAGCATTTT,CASSLEPGSKPQHF
TRBD1,TRBJ1-4,TRBV2,NA,TGTGCCAGCACCTTGGACAGGAATGAAAAACTGTTTTTT,CASTLDRNEKLFF
NA,TRBJ1-1,TRBV9,few,TGTGCCAGCAGCGGCAGGCGCTTGGGAACTGAAGCTTTCTTT,CASSGRRLGTEAFF
NA,TRBJ2-5,TRBV11-2,medium-sized,TGTGCCAGCAGCTTAGGCGACCACTCAGGAGAGACCCAGTACTTC,CASSLGDHSGETQYF